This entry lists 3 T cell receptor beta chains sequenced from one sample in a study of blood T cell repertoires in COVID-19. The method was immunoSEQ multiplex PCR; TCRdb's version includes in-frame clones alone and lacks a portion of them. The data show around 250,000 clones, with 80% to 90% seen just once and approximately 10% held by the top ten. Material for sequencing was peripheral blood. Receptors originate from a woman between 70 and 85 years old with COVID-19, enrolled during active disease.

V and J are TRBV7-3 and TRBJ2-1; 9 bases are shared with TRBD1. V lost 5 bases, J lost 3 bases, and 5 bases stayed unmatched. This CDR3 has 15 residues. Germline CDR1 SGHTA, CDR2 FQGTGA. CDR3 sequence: CASSPPTGGYNEQFF. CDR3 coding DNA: TGTGCCAGCAGCCCGCCGACAGGGGGCTACAATGAGCAGTTCTTC.

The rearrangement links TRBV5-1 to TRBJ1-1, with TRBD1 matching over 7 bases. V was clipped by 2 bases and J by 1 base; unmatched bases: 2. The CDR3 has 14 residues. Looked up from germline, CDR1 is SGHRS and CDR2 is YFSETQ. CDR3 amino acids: CASSLGTANTEAFF. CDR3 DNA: TGCGCCAGCAGCTTAGGGACAGCGAACACTGAAGCTTTCTTT. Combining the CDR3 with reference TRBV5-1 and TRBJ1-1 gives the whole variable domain KAGVTQTPRYLIKTRGQQVTLSCSPISGHRSVSWYQQTPGQGLQFLFEYFSETQRNKGNFPGRFSGRQFSNSRSEMNVSTLELGDSALYLCASSLGTANTEAFFGQGTRLTVV.

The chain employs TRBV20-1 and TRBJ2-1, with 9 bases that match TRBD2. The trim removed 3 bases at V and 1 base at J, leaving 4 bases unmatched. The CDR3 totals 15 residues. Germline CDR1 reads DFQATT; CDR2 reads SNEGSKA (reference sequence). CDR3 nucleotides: TGCAGTGCTAGTCCACTAGCGGGTTCCTACAATGAGCAGTTCTTC. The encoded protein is CSASPLAGSYNEQFF.